This T cell receptor (beta chain) was profiled in a study of memory CD4+ T cells and cytomegalovirus serostatus. Study details: This sample comes from healthy Belgian adults, about nine CMV seropositive, 20 to 25 seronegative.

Single viable CD3+CD4+CD8-CD45RO+ cells were sorted as the memory CD4+ T cells. Assay used: immunoSEQ multiplex PCR; TCRdb lists only in-frame clones, some missing. The sample has about 43,000 clones; more than 60% are singletons. In regard to this clone: As yet, its antigen is unknown.

Per the germline V gene, CDR1 is SGHNT and CDR2 is YYREEE (reference sequence). V was shortened by 1 base and J by 0 bases, with 9 bases between the two germline ends. The CDR3 extends over 15 amino acids. General observations from the study: CMV serostatus prediction reached median AUC 0.95, or 0.91 with US-trained model.

Source material: memory CD4+ T cells from blood. This clonotype originated in an adult in good health and CMV-seronegative. The chain joins TRBV5-4 to TRBJ2-3; D remains ambiguous. The CDR3 sequence: CASSLPGSSTDTQYF. The CDR3 bases are TGTGCCAGCAGCTTGCCCGGATCTAGCACAGATACGCAGTATTTT.